Each of the 25 T cell receptor beta chains below was sequenced from the same sample in a study of T cell repertoires in ileal Crohn's disease. Time point here: proximal margin of the surgical specimen (macroscopically non-inflamed). Here immunoSEQ multiplex PCR was the method, and the copy in TCRdb shows in-frame clones only, minus some. The sample includes some 2,800 clones, about 85% of them seen just once. Sample: ileal tissue. These TCRs come from an adult with Crohn's disease.

V gene TRBV7-9 combines with J gene TRBJ2-5; D is uncertain. Trimming took off 6 bases at V and 9 bases at J, with 11 bases between the two ends. CDR1 SEHNR and CDR2 FQNEAQ come from the germline V gene (reference sequence). The CDR3 is 11 residues long. CDR3 region: CASSSAWAQYF. The CDR3, as DNA: TGTGCCAGCAGTTCCGCCTGGGCCCAGTACTTC. The complete variable domain, with remaining parts taken from reference TRBV7-9 and TRBJ2-5, reads DTGVSQNPRHKITKRGQNVTFRCDPISEHNRLYWYRQTLGQGPEFLTYFQNEAQLEKSRLLSDRFSAERPKGSFSTLEIQRTEQGDSAMYLCASSSAWAQYFGPGTRLLVL.

This chain joins TRBV7-9 and TRBJ2-3; weak D call: TRBD2 (5 bases). Trimming pared 5 bases from V and 3 bases from J, leaving 15 bases between. This CDR3 is built from 15 residues. CDR1 and CDR2 (germline): SEHNR, FQNEAQ (reference sequence). CDR3 sequence: CASSPPGLGTDTQYF. CDR3 DNA sequence: TGTGCCAGCAGCCCCCCGGGGTTGGGAACAGATACGCAGTATTTT.

The gene calls are TRBV7-2 and TRBJ1-1; TRBD1 might be the D (5 bases). Deletions cut 4 bases from V and 3 bases from J, with 9 bases between. The V gene's germline CDR1 is SGHTA and CDR2 FQGNSA. This CDR3 spans 13 amino acids. CDR3 coding DNA: TGTGCCAGCAGCTATGAGGGGTACACTGAAGCTTTCTTT. It yields the protein CASSYEGYTEAFF.

This chain connects TRBV7-2 to TRBJ1-1, with D unclear. CDR3 size: 12 residues. The germline V gene has CDR1 SGHTA and CDR2 FQGNSA. Trimming stripped 5 bases from V and 5 bases from J, with 9 bases between. Written as DNA, the CDR3 is TGTGCCAGCAGCCCCGTAAGGACTGAAGCTTTCTTT. It is translated as CASSPVRTEAFF.

This chain joins TRBV11-2 and TRBJ2-7; D is ambiguous. Trimming removed 2 bases from V and 6 bases from J, with 11 bases in between. The germline gives CDR1 SGHAT, CDR2 FQNNGV. The CDR3 is made up of 13 amino acids. The CDR3 nucleotides read TGTGCCAGCAGCTTAACCCCGCTTAGCGAGCAGTACTTC. Amino acids: CASSLTPLSEQYF. Full variable domain (remainder filled in from reference TRBV11-2 and TRBJ2-7): EAGVAQSPRYKIIEKRQSVAFWCNPISGHATLYWYQQILGQGPKLLIQFQNNGVVDDSQLPKDRFSAERLKGVDSTLKIQPAKLEDSAVYLCASSLTPLSEQYFGPGTRLTVT.

The rearrangement joins TRBV4-2 to TRBJ2-5; D is unresolved. The V end was cut by 1 base, the J end by 1 base, with 4 bases between. This CDR3 is built from 13 residues. Germline loops: CDR1 LGHNA, CDR2 YNFKEQ. The CDR3 is CASSQAPQETQYF. The CDR3 region has the DNA TGTGCCAGCAGCCAAGCCCCCCAAGAGACCCAGTACTTC.

The chain joins TRBV29-1 to TRBJ2-7; D is perhaps TRBD2 (5 bases). The length of the CDR3 is 13 residues. V lost 1 base and J lost 5, with 12 bases in between. Germline lookup yields CDR1 SQVTM and CDR2 ANQGSEA. The CDR3 region has the DNA TGCAGCGTTGAAGGGAACTTCGGGGACGAGCAGTACTTC. Its translation is CSVEGNFGDEQYF.

The chain joins TRBV7-9 to TRBJ2-2, with a tentative D call TRBD1 (6 bases). The V and J ends lost 7 bases and 0 bases respectively, with 12 bases between them. This CDR3 is built from 15 residues. CDR1 is SEHNR and CDR2 is FQNEAQ in the germline V gene (reference sequence). The CDR3 protein is CASTQQGPNTGELFF. In nucleotides, the CDR3 is TGTGCCAGCACCCAACAGGGTCCGAACACCGGGGAGCTGTTTTTT.

The chain has TRBV29-1 and TRBJ2-3; 10 bases agree with TRBD2. Germline CDR1 reads SQVTM; CDR2 reads ANQGSEA. CDR3 size: 14 residues. The CDR3 region is CTMATSGSTDTQYF. CDR3 DNA sequence: TGCACCATGGCGACTAGCGGGAGCACAGATACGCAGTATTTT.

Sample share makes this clone large (0.1 to 1%). The V gene is TRBV7-6, the J gene TRBJ2-1; no definite D call. The CDR3 spans 12 residues. Germline CDR1 and CDR2: SGHVS and FNYEAQ. V was pared by 5 bases and J by 3 bases, with 5 bases between. The CDR3 here is CASSANYNEQFF. The CDR3 nucleotides read TGTGCCAGCAGCGCCAACTACAATGAGCAGTTCTTC.

The chain combines TRBV7-9 with TRBJ1-3, with 7 positions matching TRBD1. Trimming at V came to 4 bases and at J to 4 bases, leaving 4 bases not matched to a gene. The CDR3 has 14 amino acids. Germline values: CDR1 SEHNR, CDR2 FQNEAQ (reference sequence). CDR3 protein: CASSWTGAGNTIYF. CDR3 DNA: TGTGCCAGCAGCTGGACAGGAGCGGGAAACACCATATATTTT.

The chain is built from TRBV19 and TRBJ1-5, with no clear D. V was pared by 1 base and J by 0 bases, with 7 bases between. The germline V gene encodes CDR1 LNHDA and CDR2 SQIVND (reference sequence). This CDR3 has 15 amino acids. This chain's CDR3 is CASSIAGVSNQPQHF. CDR3 nucleotides: TGTGCCAGTAGTATAGCTGGGGTTAGCAATCAGCCCCAGCATTTT.

The chain joins TRBV28 to TRBJ2-3; the match to TRBD2 covers 11 bases. The trim removed 2 bases at V and 2 bases at J, leaving 3 bases unmatched. CDR3 length: 16 amino acids. Germline V gives CDR1 MDHEN, CDR2 SYDVKM. CDR3 coding DNA: TGTGCCAGCAGTTTAGGGACTAGCGGCTACACAGATACGCAGTATTTT. This sequence encodes CASSLGTSGYTDTQYF.

This clone has a handful of counts. The chain couples TRBV4-2 to TRBJ1-5; a weak D match, TRBD1 (6 bases). The germline gives CDR1 LGHNA, CDR2 YNFKEQ. The V gene lost 4 bases and the J gene lost 5 bases, with 12 bases spanning the gap. CDR3 length equals 14 residues. DNA of the CDR3: TGTGCCAGCAGCCTACAGGGTTGGGATCAGCCCCAGCATTTT. It yields the protein CASSLQGWDQPQHF.

This chain connects TRBV4-3 to TRBJ1-2, with 7 bases that match TRBD1. Per germline, CDR1 LGHNA and CDR2 YSLEER. CDR3 size: 15 residues. V gave up 4 bases and J gave up 3 bases; unmatched junction bases: 8. Here the CDR3 reads CASSRVGRGDYGYTF. The CDR3 coding sequence is TGCGCCAGCAGCCGGGTGGGCAGGGGGGACTATGGCTACACCTTC.

The V call is TRBV25-1, the J call TRBJ2-6, with TRBD1 as a possible D gene (5 bases). V was cut by 2 bases and J by 2 bases, with 13 bases left in between. CDR3 size: 17 residues. CDR1 is MGHDK, CDR2 SYGVNS, per germline. The CDR3 sequence is CASSEMSGRAGANVLTF. In DNA form, the CDR3 reads TGTGCCAGCAGTGAAATGTCAGGCAGGGCTGGGGCCAACGTCCTGACTTTC. The entire variable domain, with the rest obtained from reference TRBV25-1 and TRBJ2-6, is as follows: EADIYQTPRYLVIGTGKKITLECSQTMGHDKMYWYQQDPGMELHLIHYSYGVNSTEKGDLSSESTVSRIRTEHFPLTLESARPSHTSQYLCASSEMSGRAGANVLTFGAGSRLTVL.

The rearrangement joins TRBV6-5 to TRBJ2-5; D ambiguous. The V end was cut by 2 bases, the J end by 4 bases, with 8 bases between. The CDR3 covers 13 residues. Germline V CDR1 and CDR2: MNHEY, SVGAGI. The CDR3 bases are TGTGCCAGCAGTTACGACCATGCAGAGACCCAGTACTTC. Its protein product is CASSYDHAETQYF.

The CDR3 sequence: CASSYGTSGDNEQFF. Written as DNA, the CDR3 is TGTGCCAGCAGTTACGGGACTAGCGGGGACAATGAGCAGTTCTTC. V usage is TRBV6-6 and J usage is TRBJ2-1; 13 nucleotides align to TRBD2. The CDR3 sequence is 15 residues long. Germline V gene data show CDR1 as MNHNY and CDR2 as SVGAGI (reference sequence). J lost 5 bases, V lost 2 bases, and 0 bases had no gene match.

The chain carries TRBV15 and TRBJ1-1; D call uncertain. V lost 3 bases and J 1 base, leaving 6 bases between the germline ends. This CDR3 is 13 amino acids long. CDR1 is LNHNV, CDR2 YYDKDF, per germline (reference sequence). Written as DNA, the CDR3 is TGTGCCACCAGCAGGGGCGGGAACACTGAAGCTTTCTTT. This translates into CATSRGGNTEAFF.

The chain employs TRBV4-1 and TRBJ1-6; 8 positions match TRBD1. Germline V gene lookup returns CDR1 MGHRA and CDR2 YSYEKL. This CDR3 is built from 16 residues. V lost 1 base and J lost 8; bases outside the gene matches: 7. The CDR3 is CASSQAPQGGHSPLHF. CDR3 DNA: TGCGCCAGCAGCCAAGCCCCACAGGGGGGACATTCACCCCTCCACTTT.

The J gene is TRBJ1-6, the V gene TRBV14; D not certain. This CDR3 contains 14 residues. Trimming pared 3 bases from V and 9 bases from J, leaving 12 bases between. Germline V gene data show CDR1 as SGHDN and CDR2 as FVKESK. CDR3 in amino acids: CASSQTGPSSPLHF. The CDR3 DNA reads TGTGCCAGCAGCCAGACCGGGCCGAGTTCACCCCTCCACTTT.

The chain uses TRBV18 and TRBJ1-1; tentatively, D is TRBD1 (6 bases). Trimming removed 3 bases from V and 12 bases from J, with 17 bases in between. Germline V gene lookup returns CDR1 KGHSH and CDR2 LQKENI. CDR3 size: 13 residues. The CDR3 DNA follows: TGTGCCAGCTCACCGGGTAAGGGGGTGTATTCTTTCTTT. This translates into CASSPGKGVYSFF.

CDR3 nucleotide sequence: TGTGCCAGCAGCTTAGTTGGAGGGTTGGAGACCCAGTACTTC. Translation: CASSLVGGLETQYF. The chain has TRBV5-6 and TRBJ2-5, with D perhaps matching TRBD2 (6 bases). The CDR3 is 14 residues long. Germline V lookup: CDR1 SGHDT, CDR2 YYEEEE. V was clipped by 2 bases and J by 5 bases, with 13 bases between them.

The gene calls are TRBV7-8 and TRBJ2-3, with 10 bases identical to TRBD1. The CDR3 covers 15 residues. Trimming at V came to 3 bases and at J to 5 bases, leaving 5 bases not matched to a gene. In germline, CDR1 is SGHVS, CDR2 FQNEAQ. CDR3 protein: CASSLGTGAGDTQYF. The CDR3 nucleotides are TGTGCCAGCAGCTTGGGGACAGGGGCTGGAGATACGCAGTATTTT.

J is TRBJ1-2 and V is TRBV25-1, with D possibly TRBD1 on 6 matching bases. The CDR3 contains 16 residues. V was shortened by 2 bases and J by 4 bases, with 17 bases between the two germline ends. Germline loops: CDR1 MGHDK, CDR2 SYGVNS. CDR3 protein: CASSEARTVSFYGYTF. CDR3 coding DNA: TGTGCCAGCAGTGAAGCGCGGACAGTTTCTTTCTATGGCTACACCTTC.